Given below is one TCR beta chain in context. The antigen remains unidentified. These data originate in a study of shared clonotypes between healthy human individuals. Around 30,000 T cell genomes (approximately 190 ng DNA) went into each sorted-subset replicate. Sequencing was performed with immunoSEQ multiplex PCR; in TCRdb, only in-frame clones are kept and a portion is missing. The profile covers some 2.1 million clones, with about 93% appearing a single time and roughly 1.7% taken by the ten largest. Naive CD8 populations comprised CD45RO-negative cells positively selected for CCR7, excluding terminally differentiated effector memory CD45RA+ cells. Trimming took 3 bases from V and 3 from J, leaving 9 bases between them. Germline CDR1 is SGHVS and CDR2 is FQNEAQ. This CDR3 comprises 14 residues. The study's findings and limits: Richness estimates generally favored naive over memory subsets. Large sequencing depth failed to make sorted-subset sequencing complete, rarefaction showed.

This sequence originates from a man younger than 30 in good health. Some clones in this sample may be carry-over from other donors' samples. The specimen was naive CD8+ T cells from PBMCs. The chain combines TRBV7-8 with TRBJ2-1, with D perhaps matching TRBD2 (6 bases). The CDR3 region has the DNA TGTGCCAGCAGCTTCCCGGACTACTACAATGAGCAGTTCTTC. Protein product: CASSFPDYYNEQFF. The complete variable domain, with remaining parts taken from reference TRBV7-8 and TRBJ2-1, reads GAGVSQSPRYKVAKRGQDVALRCDPISGHVSLFWYQQALGQGPEFLTYFQNEAQLDKSGLPSDRFFAERPEGSVSTLKIQRTQQEDSAVYLCASSFPDYYNEQFFGPGTRLTVL.